This entry features one T cell receptor beta chain sequence. What it recognizes is unknown. Criteria for exclusion of patients were uncontrolled infection, other autoimmune disease, pregnancy or lactation. This sample was included in a study of T cells in Graves' hyperthyroidism and ophthalmopathy. Study in general: The blood sample was taken at first diagnosis, before treatment began. Study-wide findings and caveats: The model foresaw ophthalmopathy a median around 6 months prior to onset. Most thyroid clonotypes with frequency above 0.001 were detected in blood.

The V end was cut by 6 bases, the J end by 9 bases, with 18 bases between. CDR3 length: 14 amino acids. Germline V gene sequence: CDR1 SNHLY, CDR2 FYNNEI. RNA transcripts served as the template for amplifying TCR beta CDR3 regions. A first-round RT-PCR of the TCR CDR3 used the HTBI primer set. TCRdb re-analysed the multiplex PCR reads in MiXCR, keeping a single row per CDR3 protein. The sample includes approximately 620,000 distinct CDR3 sequences, more than 15% seen only once; the top ten take under 3.5%. V and J are TRBV2 and TRBJ2-1, with unresolved D. This TCR derives from a woman in her thirties or forties with Graves' ophthalmopathy. Sequencing was performed on blood. As DNA, the CDR3 is TGTGCCAGCAGCGCGACCGTCAATGTCGTTGAGCAGTTCTTC. This translates into CASSATVNVVEQFF.